A selection of T cell receptor beta chains follows, all from one sample in a study of vaccination and CD4 T cells after COVID-19. TCRdb processed the PCR reads anew with MiXCR; each CDR3 protein has one entry. The table lists fewer than 25,000 distinct CDR3 sequences, about 40% of them singletons, with roughly 4% in the top ten. These TCRs are of unknown antigen specificity. The starting material was CD4+ T cells from blood, cultured in vitro, obtained about 7 months after SARS-CoV-2 vaccination. The receptor source for this set is a human donor who had recovered from COVID-19. CDR3s include the opening cysteine and the closing phenylalanine or tryptophan. A D gene is named only where the DNA matches it firmly. The size field is filled for only some rows; it gives once, few, many or a size class.

CDR3,DNA,V,D,J,size
CASSAGLAGQETQYF,TGTGCCAGCAGCGCCGGACTAGCGGGACAAGAGACCCAGTACTTC,TRBV7-9,TRBD2,TRBJ2-5,NA
CASGRGYTDTQYF,TGTGCCAGCGGGAGGGGTTACACAGATACGCAGTATTTT,TRBV6-1,TRBD2,TRBJ2-3,once
CASNQLGQGHQPQHF,TGTGCCAGCAACCAACTAGGACAGGGGCACCAGCCCCAGCATTTT,TRBV7-2,TRBD1,TRBJ1-5,NA
CATSRDRYREMQYF,TGTGCCACCAGCAGAGATAGATACAGGGAGATGCAGTACTTC,TRBV15,NA,TRBJ2-7,NA
CASSVTGSQTQYF,TGTGCCAGCAGCGTTACAGGGTCGCAGACCCAGTACTTC,TRBV11-3,NA,TRBJ2-5,NA
CASSEPGLAVHSYEQYF,TGTGCCAGCAGCGAACCAGGACTAGCGGTTCACTCCTACGAGCAGTACTTC,TRBV28,TRBD2,TRBJ2-7,NA
CASSLRMGQYF,TGTGCCAGCAGCTTAAGGATGGGGCAGTACTTC,TRBV11-2,NA,TRBJ2-7,medium-sized
CATSDAGNTGELFF,TGTGCCACCAGTGATGCGGGAAACACCGGGGAGCTGTTTTTT,TRBV24-1,NA,TRBJ2-2,NA
CASSGTGANYGYTF,TGTGCCAGCAGTGGGACAGGAGCCAACTATGGCTACACCTTC,TRBV6-1,TRBD1,TRBJ1-2,few
CSARRTALNTEAFF,TGCAGTGCTAGACGCACAGCACTAAACACTGAAGCTTTCTTT,TRBV20-1,NA,TRBJ1-1,NA
CAWSGVQNQPQHF,TGTGCCTGGAGCGGCGTGCAGAATCAGCCCCAGCATTTT,TRBV30,NA,TRBJ1-5,NA
CASSSLAGDTQYF,TGTGCCAGCAGCTCACTAGCCGGAGATACGCAGTATTTT,TRBV7-3,NA,TRBJ2-3,medium-sized
CASRQSLDTQYF,TGTGCCAGCAGACAGAGCTTGGATACGCAGTATTTT,TRBV28,NA,TRBJ2-3,NA
CASRIAGGPYNEQFF,TGTGCCAGTAGAATAGCGGGAGGGCCCTACAATGAGCAGTTCTTC,TRBV19,TRBD2,TRBJ2-1,NA
CASSLGPSGTGGTDTQYF,TGTGCCAGCAGCTTAGGACCTTCCGGGACAGGAGGCACAGATACGCAGTATTTT,TRBV7-2,TRBD1,TRBJ2-3,NA
CSASFPASHNSPLHF,TGCAGTGCTAGCTTCCCGGCCAGTCACAATTCACCCCTCCACTTT,TRBV20-1,NA,TRBJ1-6,NA
CASSGQNYEQYF,TGTGCCAGTTCCGGACAGAACTACGAGCAGTACTTC,TRBV28,NA,TRBJ2-7,few
CASSRHNSRYRDGTSYEQYF,TGTGCCAGCAGCCGTCATAACTCCCGCTACCGGGACGGGACGTCCTACGAGCAGTACTTC,TRBV7-9,NA,TRBJ2-7,NA
CATSDRTQGNLRSTDTQYF,TGTGCCACCAGTGATCGGACACAGGGGAACCTACGAAGCACAGATACGCAGTATTTT,TRBV24-1,TRBD1,TRBJ2-3,NA
CASSPPGSAGTQYF,TGTGCCAGCAGCCCCCCGGGCTCGGCGGGTACGCAGTATTTT,TRBV7-8,NA,TRBJ2-3,NA
CASSPGYNFSDSNQPQHF,TGTGCCAGCAGCCCAGGGTATAATTTCTCCGATAGCAATCAGCCCCAGCATTTT,TRBV21-1,NA,TRBJ1-5,NA
CASSQLRDSFYEQYF,TGCGCCAGCAGCCAACTTCGGGACAGCTTTTACGAGCAGTACTTC,TRBV4-1,TRBD1,TRBJ2-7,NA
CASSTRPHRETSTDTQYF,TGTGCCAGCAGCACCCGACCTCACAGGGAAACTAGCACAGATACGCAGTATTTT,TRBV7-2,NA,TRBJ2-3,few
CASSSERDTQYF,TGTGCCAGCAGTTCTGAGAGAGATACGCAGTATTTT,TRBV6-5,NA,TRBJ2-3,once
CASRLTSVPCDEQFF,TGTGCCAGCAGGCTCACTAGCGTCCCGTGCGATGAGCAGTTCTTC,TRBV6-4,TRBD2,TRBJ2-1,NA
CASSFMGRGNQPQHF,TGTGCCAGCAGTTTTATGGGTCGGGGCAATCAGCCCCAGCATTTT,TRBV27,NA,TRBJ1-5,NA
CASRPLTGVEGYTF,TGTGCCAGCAGGCCCTTGACAGGGGTTGAAGGCTACACCTTC,TRBV2,TRBD1,TRBJ1-2,once
CSALGLVSSYEQYF,TGCAGTGCACTCGGACTAGTTAGCTCCTACGAGCAGTACTTC,TRBV20-1,TRBD2,TRBJ2-7,few
CASSEERDRYNEQFF,TGTGCCAGCAGTGAAGAGAGGGACAGATACAATGAGCAGTTCTTC,TRBV6-1,TRBD1,TRBJ2-1,NA
CASTPSWGTANSPLHF,TGTGCCAGCACTCCTAGTTGGGGGACAGCAAATTCACCCCTCCACTTT,TRBV28,TRBD1,TRBJ1-6,NA
CATTTRDTQYF,TGTGCCACTACAACCAGGGATACGCAGTATTTT,TRBV27,NA,TRBJ2-3,NA
CSAPTLAKNIQYF,TGCAGTGCTCCTACCTTAGCCAAAAACATTCAGTACTTC,TRBV20-1,NA,TRBJ2-4,NA
CASSEGRVISPLHF,TGTGCCAGCAGTGAAGGCAGGGTGATTTCACCCCTCCACTTT,TRBV6-1,NA,TRBJ1-6,NA
CASSLSRSSYEQYF,TGTGCCAGCAGTTTGAGTCGGAGCTCCTACGAGCAGTACTTC,TRBV27,NA,TRBJ2-7,NA
CASSLGGTGNYGYTF,TGTGCCAGCAGTTTGGGAGGGACGGGGAACTATGGCTACACCTTC,TRBV28,NA,TRBJ1-2,NA
CSASHRLGETQYF,TGCAGTGCTAGTCACAGGCTTGGAGAGACCCAGTACTTC,TRBV20-1,NA,TRBJ2-5,few